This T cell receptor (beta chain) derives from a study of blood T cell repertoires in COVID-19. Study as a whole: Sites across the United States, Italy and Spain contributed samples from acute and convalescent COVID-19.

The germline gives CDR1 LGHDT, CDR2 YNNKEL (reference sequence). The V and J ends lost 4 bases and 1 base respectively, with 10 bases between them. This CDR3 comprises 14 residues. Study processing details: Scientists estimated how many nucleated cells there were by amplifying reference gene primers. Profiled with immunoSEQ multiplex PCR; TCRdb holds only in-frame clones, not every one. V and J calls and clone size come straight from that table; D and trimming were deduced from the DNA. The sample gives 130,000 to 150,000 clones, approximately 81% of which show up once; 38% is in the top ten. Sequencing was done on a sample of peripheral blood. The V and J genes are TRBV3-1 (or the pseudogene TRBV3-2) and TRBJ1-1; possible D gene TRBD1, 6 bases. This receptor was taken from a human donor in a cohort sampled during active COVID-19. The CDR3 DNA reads TGTGCCAGCAGCCGAGGGGGACAGAACACTGAAGCTTTCTTT. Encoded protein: CASSRGGQNTEAFF.